What follows describes a single T cell receptor (beta chain). Its antigen is still unknown. The germline CDR1 and CDR2 sequences are SGHDT and YYEEEE. This CDR3 spans 13 amino acids. V trimming: 0 bases; J trimming: 10 bases; junction bases outside the gene matches: 6. The source of the sample is a study of cytomegalovirus exposure and HLA in healthy donors. Study conclusions and caveats: Cytomegalovirus association was assigned to around 150 TCR beta chains.

PCR used 60 Vbeta primers and 13 Jbeta primers. Measured with immunoSEQ multiplex PCR; TCRdb has only the in-frame clones, and not every one. This sample has around 130,000 clones; roughly four fifths occur once, and the top ten carry under 3%. This chain connects TRBV5-6 to TRBJ1-2; 7 nucleotides line up with TRBD1. Sequencing input: PBMCs. This receptor was obtained from a boy between 2 and 10 years old in good health and CMV-seronegative. CDR3: CASSLGSTGFYTF. CDR3 DNA: TGTGCCAGCAGCTTGGGCTCGACAGGGTTCTACACCTTC.